The T cell receptor (beta chain) described here comes from a study of cytomegalovirus exposure and HLA in healthy donors. On the study more broadly: In a later analysis, it was reported that the roughly 120 validation repertoires had been produced on the same platform as the roughly 700 repertoires belonging to the first cohort. The study, taken as a whole, reports: There were a few CMV-associated chains whose specificity for CMV antigens was confirmed in vitro. The classifier reportedly diagnosed cytomegalovirus status with high specificity and sensitivity. The study labeled approximately 150 TCR beta chains cytomegalovirus-associated.

A word on this clone: Its antigen is as yet unknown.

Profiled with immunoSEQ multiplex PCR; TCRdb holds only in-frame clones, not every one. Among some 240,000 clones, over 75% were seen once, and the ten largest hold about 2%. Germline values: CDR1 ENHRY, CDR2 SYGVKD. The CDR3 spans 14 residues. Trimming cost V 4 bases and J 0 bases, with 9 bases left between them. This TCR was sampled from a woman younger than 35 in good health and CMV-seropositive. Sequencing was performed on PBMCs. The chain combines TRBV10-3 with TRBJ1-2; tentatively, D is TRBD1 (6 bases). CDR3 protein: CAISAGTTNYGYTF. In nucleotides, the CDR3 is TGTGCCATCAGTGCCGGGACAACTAACTATGGCTACACCTTC.